The 24 T cell receptor beta chains reported below all come from one sample, sequenced in a study of long-term antiretroviral therapy in people with HIV. Assay version v3.0 of immunoSEQ was used, and it was run at survey level. Clones were sequenced by immunoSEQ multiplex PCR, and TCRdb holds only the in-frame ones, with some missing. The sample records more than 20,000 clones, 90% to 95% being singletons. The source was unsorted PBMCs, collected 4.4 years after starting antiretroviral therapy. All receptors derive from a woman in her 50s with HIV.

The V call is TRBV30, the J call TRBJ2-5; D gene ambiguous. From germline, CDR1 is GTSNPN and CDR2 SVGIG (reference sequence). The CDR3 spans 13 residues. V was trimmed by 2 bases and J by 1 base, leaving 8 bases between them. In DNA form, the CDR3 reads TGTGCCTGGAGTCCTAGTAGCCAAGAGACCCAGTACTTC. It specifies CAWSPSSQETQYF.

This clone was picked up a small number of times. The chain employs TRBV7-2 and TRBJ1-2, with D unclear. The CDR3 sequence is 13 residues long. Germline CDR1 and CDR2: SGHTA and FQGNSA. Deletions cut 1 base from V and 7 bases from J, with 10 bases between. The DNA for the CDR3 is TGTGCCAGCAGCTTAGAGTGGCGGGGTGGCTACACCTTC. Its protein is CASSLEWRGGYTF.

The chain employs TRBV18 and TRBJ1-1, with a possible D match to TRBD1 (5 bases). Germline V lookup: CDR1 KGHSH, CDR2 LQKENI. V dropped 3 bases and J dropped 3 bases, with 8 bases sitting between them. This CDR3 is 13 amino acids long. The CDR3 loop reads CASSPSRDTEAFF. The CDR3 coding sequence is TGTGCCAGCTCACCTAGCAGGGACACTGAAGCTTTCTTT. The full variable domain, completed using reference TRBV18 and TRBJ1-1, is NAGVMQNPRHLVRRRGQEARLRCSPMKGHSHVYWYRQLPEEGLKFMVYLQKENIIDESGMPKERFSAEFPKEGPSILRIQQVVRGDSAAYFCASSPSRDTEAFFGQGTRLTVV.

This clone has more than one count but fewer than ten. This chain uses TRBV7-9 with TRBJ2-7; D gene ambiguous. V lost 5 bases to trimming and J lost 3 bases, with 11 bases between them. The CDR3 is 13 amino acids. CDR1 SEHNR and CDR2 FQNEAQ come from the germline V gene (reference sequence). CDR3 residues: CASSPGSRYEQYF. The CDR3, as DNA: TGTGCCAGCAGCCCGGGTTCGCGCTACGAGCAGTACTTC.

V and J are TRBV7-6 and TRBJ2-1; no reliable D call. V was trimmed by 0 bases and J by 4 bases, leaving 7 bases between them. This CDR3 has 14 residues. Per germline, CDR1 SGHVS and CDR2 FNYEAQ. CDR3 DNA: TGTGCCAGCAGCTTAGCGCCGGGTTACAATGAGCAGTTCTTC. As protein: CASSLAPGYNEQFF. Full variable domain (missing parts from reference TRBV7-6 and TRBJ2-1): GAGVSQSPRYKVTKRGQDVALRCDPISGHVSLYWYRQALGQGPEFLTYFNYEAQQDKSGLPNDRFSAERPEGSISTLTIQRTEQRDSAMYRCASSLAPGYNEQFFGPGTRLTVL.

A single count supports this clone. This chain uses TRBV5-5 with TRBJ1-2; D may be TRBD1 (6 bases). V was pared by 4 bases and J by 5 bases, with 15 bases between. This CDR3 comprises 14 residues. Germline-derived CDR1 and CDR2 are SGHKS and YYEKEE (reference sequence). The CDR3 spells CASSLEQGRYGYTF. The CDR3, as DNA: TGTGCCAGCAGCCTCGAACAGGGAAGGTATGGCTACACCTTC.

This clone is a singleton in its sample. The rearrangement uses TRBV5-4 and TRBJ2-2; the D gene is possibly TRBD1 (6 bases). Germline CDR1 and CDR2: SGHNT and YYREEE (reference sequence). V was clipped by 2 bases and J by 0 bases, with 8 bases between them. This CDR3 region has 15 residues. The CDR3 sequence: CASSFKGANTGELFF. Written as DNA, the CDR3 is TGTGCCAGCAGCTTTAAGGGGGCGAACACCGGGGAGCTGTTTTTT.

The rearrangement joins TRBV2 to TRBJ2-1; unclear D gene. Germline V gene data show CDR1 as SNHLY and CDR2 as FYNNEI. V lost 5 bases and J lost 0, with 14 bases in between. The CDR3 covers 16 residues. This CDR3 is CASSNPLVLSYNEQFF. CDR3 coding DNA: TGTGCCAGCAGTAATCCCCTGGTTCTCTCCTACAATGAGCAGTTCTTC.

The gene calls are TRBV19 and TRBJ1-5, with 7 nucleotides matching TRBD1. CDR3 size: 17 residues. Germline values: CDR1 LNHDA, CDR2 SQIVND (reference sequence). V gave up 3 bases and J gave up 6 bases; unmatched junction bases: 14. The CDR3 DNA follows: TGTGCCAGTAGTATGGGAACCAGACAGGGTTCCTTTCAGCCCCAGCATTTT. Translated, it gives CASSMGTRQGSFQPQHF.

The chain couples TRBV5-1 to TRBJ2-7, with a possible D match to TRBD1 (6 bases). This CDR3 is built from 15 residues. CDR1 and CDR2 from the germline V gene are SGHRS and YFSETQ. V lost 1 base, J lost 2 bases, and 13 bases lay in between. DNA of the CDR3: TGCGCCAGCAGCTTGTCCCCAGGGGCAGCCTACGAGCAGTACTTC. It encodes CASSLSPGAAYEQYF.

The chain carries TRBV6-5 and TRBJ1-6; D is unresolved. CDR3 length: 12 amino acids. Germline V CDR1 and CDR2: MNHEY, SVGAGI. Trimming removed 11 bases from V and 6 bases from J, with 11 bases in between. The CDR3 here is CAVQGSNSPLHF. The CDR3, as DNA: TGTGCCGTACAAGGAAGTAATTCACCCCTCCACTTT.

The chain combines TRBV4-1 with TRBJ2-2; TRBD1 matches 9 bases. This CDR3 spans 17 amino acids. Germline loops: CDR1 MGHRA, CDR2 YSYEKL. V trimming: 6 bases; J trimming: 6 bases; junction bases outside the gene matches: 14. The CDR3 loop is CASSPTRDRDIAGELFF. The CDR3 bases are TGCGCCAGCAGTCCTACCCGGGACAGGGATATAGCCGGGGAGCTGTTTTTT.

This clone was picked up one time. V usage is TRBV4-1 and J usage is TRBJ1-4, with D possibly matching TRBD1 (6 bases). This CDR3 is built from 15 residues. Trimming pared 0 bases from V and 8 bases from J, leaving 13 bases between. From germline, CDR1 is MGHRA and CDR2 YSYEKL. The CDR3 here is CASSQDYREGEKLFF. In nucleotides, the CDR3 is TGCGCCAGCAGCCAAGATTACAGGGAGGGCGAAAAACTGTTTTTT.

The chain is built from TRBV5-6 and TRBJ2-7, with 7 bases that match TRBD2. The CDR3 is made up of 14 amino acids. Germline V gene data show CDR1 as SGHDT and CDR2 as YYEEEE. The V segment lost 3 bases and the J segment 2 bases; nucleotides outside the gene matches: 5. The CDR3 loop reads CASSWEGGPYEQYF. CDR3 nucleotides: TGTGCCAGCAGCTGGGAGGGAGGGCCCTACGAGCAGTACTTC.

The J gene is TRBJ2-3, the V gene TRBV9, with no clear D. V lost 4 bases, J lost 2 bases, and 8 bases lay in between. This CDR3 contains 13 residues. Germline CDR1 and CDR2: SGDLS and YYNGEE. The CDR3 bases are TGTGCCAGCAGCCTAGGTATCACAGATACGCAGTATTTT. Protein: CASSLGITDTQYF.

This rearrangement joins TRBV5-1 to TRBJ1-1; D call uncertain. Deletions cut 4 bases from V and 3 bases from J, with 16 bases between. The length of the CDR3 is 15 residues. Germline V gene lookup returns CDR1 SGHRS and CDR2 YFSETQ. The CDR3 spells CASSGNSVVDTEAFF. DNA of the CDR3: TGCGCCAGCAGCGGGAACAGCGTAGTTGACACTGAAGCTTTCTTT.

The chain carries TRBV5-8 and TRBJ1-5, with D maybe TRBD1 (6 bases). Germline-derived CDR1 and CDR2 are SGHTS and YDEGEE. The CDR3 is 17 amino acids. Trimming cost V 2 bases and J 6 bases, with 21 bases left between them. As DNA, the CDR3 is TGTGCCAGCAGCTTAGGGCGGGGGGCAGGCGTGGGTCAGCCCCAGCATTTT. This codes for CASSLGRGAGVGQPQHF.

V gene TRBV6-6 combines with J gene TRBJ1-6, with 8 nucleotides matching TRBD1. Germline V gene data show CDR1 as MNHNY and CDR2 as SVGAGI (reference sequence). J lost 11 bases, V lost 2 bases, and 5 bases had no gene match. The CDR3 consists of 14 residues. The CDR3 sequence: CASSYEGQGTPLHF. DNA of the CDR3: TGTGCCAGCAGTTACGAAGGACAGGGAACACCCCTCCACTTT.

The chain has TRBV5-8 and TRBJ2-3, with no clear D. CDR1 SGHTS and CDR2 YDEGEE come from the germline V gene. With 1 base removed from V and 2 bases from J, the gap between germline ends came to 11 bases. This CDR3 contains 15 residues. The DNA for the CDR3 is TGTGCCAGCAGCTTGATATACGGATCCACAGATACGCAGTATTTT. It is translated as CASSLIYGSTDTQYF. Full variable domain (rest looked up from reference TRBV5-8 and TRBJ2-3): EAGVTQSPTHLIKTRGQQATLRCSPISGHTSVYWYQQALGLGLQFLLWYDEGEERNRGNFPPRFSGRQFPNYSSELNVNALELEDSALYLCASSLIYGSTDTQYFGPGTRLTVL.

The CDR3 region is CASTRTSGTQETQYF. The CDR3 nucleotides read TGTGCCAGCACTAGGACTAGCGGGACTCAAGAGACCCAGTACTTC. This chain connects TRBV2 to TRBJ2-5; 12 bases are a match to TRBD2. The CDR3 covers 15 residues. Germline assignment: CDR1 SNHLY and CDR2 FYNNEI. The V gene end was trimmed by 7 bases and the J gene end by 2 bases; junction bases not matched to a gene: 5.

The V and J genes are TRBV29-1 and TRBJ2-7, with 13 nucleotides matching TRBD2. CDR1 is SQVTM and CDR2 is ANQGSEA in the germline V gene. The CDR3 covers 13 residues. V dropped 7 bases and J dropped 9; count of bases not matched to a gene: 9. The CDR3 region is CSGRTSGGGGQYF. In nucleotides, the CDR3 is TGCAGCGGCCGGACTAGCGGGGGCGGGGGGCAGTACTTC.

This chain links TRBV18 with TRBJ1-3; possibly TRBD1 for D (6 bases). The CDR3 extends over 19 amino acids. V dropped 3 bases and J dropped 2 bases, with 23 bases sitting between them. From germline, CDR1 is KGHSH and CDR2 LQKENI. CDR3 sequence (DNA): TGTGCCAGCTCACCCCACAGCCCGACAGGCCTTTATACTGGAAACACCATATATTTT. It yields the protein CASSPHSPTGLYTGNTIYF.

V usage is TRBV11-2 and J usage is TRBJ1-1; D may be TRBD1 (5 bases). Trimming removed 0 bases from V and 4 bases from J, with 9 bases in between. The CDR3 sequence is 14 residues long. Germline V gene data show CDR1 as SGHAT and CDR2 as FQNNGV. The CDR3 bases are TGTGCCAGCAGCTTAGATGTGGGGACCACTGAAGCTTTCTTT. Its protein product is CASSLDVGTTEAFF.

CDR3: CASRENRGLLVTEAFF. CDR3 bases: TGTGCCAGCAGAGAAAACAGGGGGCTATTGGTCACTGAAGCTTTCTTT. The chain uses TRBV6-6 and TRBJ1-1, with 9 bases matching TRBD1. Germline V gene sequence: CDR1 MNHNY, CDR2 SVGAGI (reference sequence). V was clipped by 6 bases and J by 4 bases; unmatched bases: 12. CDR3 length equals 16 residues.